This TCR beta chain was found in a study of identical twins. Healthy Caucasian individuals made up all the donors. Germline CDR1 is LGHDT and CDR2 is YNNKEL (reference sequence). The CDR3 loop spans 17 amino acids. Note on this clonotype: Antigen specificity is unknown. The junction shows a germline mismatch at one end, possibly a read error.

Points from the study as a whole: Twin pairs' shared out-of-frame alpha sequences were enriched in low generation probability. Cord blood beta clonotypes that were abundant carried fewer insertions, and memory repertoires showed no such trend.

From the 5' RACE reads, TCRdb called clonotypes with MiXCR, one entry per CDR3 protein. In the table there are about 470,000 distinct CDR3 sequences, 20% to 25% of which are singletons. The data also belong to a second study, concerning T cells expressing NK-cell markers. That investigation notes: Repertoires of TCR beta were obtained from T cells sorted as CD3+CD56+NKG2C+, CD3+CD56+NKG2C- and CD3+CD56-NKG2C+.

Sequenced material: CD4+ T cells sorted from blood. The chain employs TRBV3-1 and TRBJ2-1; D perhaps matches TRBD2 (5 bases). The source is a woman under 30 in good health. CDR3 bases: TGTGCCTGCAGCCTACGAACCCGTAGCGCTATGAGCTATGAGCAGTTCTTC. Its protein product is CACSLRTRSAMSYEQFF.